Detailed here is one T cell receptor (beta chain). The data belong to a study of blood T cell repertoires in COVID-19. On the study more broadly: Samples representing acute and convalescent COVID-19 were sourced from the United States, Italy and Spain. The cDNA or gDNA used as material had been derived from T cells, B-cell-depleted T cells, or PBMCs.

Original processing notes: Estimates of nucleated cell counts were drawn from the amplification of reference gene primers. Assay: immunoSEQ multiplex PCR; the TCRdb copy retains only in-frame clones and omits some. V, J and clone size were drawn from that table, and D and trimming were deduced from the DNA. The sample yields 110,000 to 150,000 clones, approximately 88% seen once. V was trimmed by 6 bases and J by 1 base, leaving 13 bases between them. The CDR3 has 15 residues. Germline V gene lookup returns CDR1 MNHEY and CDR2 SVGAGI. This TCR came from a woman between 45 and 60 years old with acute or convalescent COVID-19. The rearrangement uses TRBV6-5 and TRBJ1-5; unclear D gene. The sample taken for sequencing was peripheral blood. CDR3 residues: CASRRAFVSNQPQHF. As DNA, the CDR3 is TGTGCCAGCAGGCGGGCCTTTGTGAGCAATCAGCCCCAGCATTTT.